This T cell receptor beta chain was captured in a study of shared clonotypes between healthy human individuals. Study-level points and caveats: Inspection by rarefaction showed sorted-subset sequencing to be incomplete despite large depth. It was only blood that was sampled, and tissue repertoires likely differ. Roughly 5% was the fraction of naive CD4 clonotypes found shared across four donors.

Memory CD4+ cells were the fraction left after CD45RA+ naive selection. The data were produced by immunoSEQ multiplex PCR, yet TCRdb's version contains in-frame clones alone and is incomplete. The sample lists roughly 2.5 million clones; 90% to 95% were seen once. About this clone itself: Its antigen is unidentified.

What was sequenced was naive CD4+ T cells sorted from blood. Subset in this sample: CD45RA+ positively selected. The source is a man younger than 35 in good health.

CDR3 sequence: CASSMSERGTYEQYF. Written as DNA, the CDR3 is TGTGCCAGTAGTATGTCTGAGCGGGGGACCTACGAGCAGTACTTC. J is TRBJ2-7 and V is TRBV19, with 8 bases identical to TRBD2. Losses at the gene ends were 3 bases for V and 2 bases for J; bases not matched to a gene: 6. There are 15 residues in the CDR3. Germline V CDR1 and CDR2: LNHDA, SQIVND (reference sequence). Full variable domain (missing parts from reference TRBV19 and TRBJ2-7): DGGITQSPKYLFRKEGQNVTLSCEQNLNHDAMYWYRQDPGQGLRLIYYSQIVNDFQKGDIAEGYSVSREKKESFPLTVTSAQKNPTAFYLCASSMSERGTYEQYFGPGTRLTVT.